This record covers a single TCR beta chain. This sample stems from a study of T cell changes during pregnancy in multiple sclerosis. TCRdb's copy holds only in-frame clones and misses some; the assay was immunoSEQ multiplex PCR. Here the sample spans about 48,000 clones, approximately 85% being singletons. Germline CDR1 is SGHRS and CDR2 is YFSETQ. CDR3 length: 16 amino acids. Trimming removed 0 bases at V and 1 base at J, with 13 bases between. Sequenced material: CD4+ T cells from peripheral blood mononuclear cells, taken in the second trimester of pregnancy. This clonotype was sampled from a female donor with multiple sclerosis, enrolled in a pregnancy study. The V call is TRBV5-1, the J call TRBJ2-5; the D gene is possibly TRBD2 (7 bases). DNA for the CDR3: TGCGCCAGCAGCTTGGAGGTAGGGGGGGTCCAAGAGACCCAGTACTTC. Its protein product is CASSLEVGGVQETQYF.